The present TCR beta chain was sequenced within a study of T cell responses to AZD1222 COVID-19 vaccine. A note on this clone: Its specificity is unknown.

Study findings and constraints: The number of AZD1222 recipients seropositive at baseline was only 5 to 7. It should be noted that donors were predominantly white British and more often female, and clonal diversity was possibly underestimated. Scientists sampled the repertoires only once the peak T cell response had passed.

The germline V and J ends were trimmed by 3 bases and 2 bases, with 11 bases remaining between them. CDR3 length equals 14 residues. The germline gives CDR1 SNHLY, CDR2 FYNNEI. Generated by immunoSEQ multiplex PCR, the TCRdb table keeps only in-frame clones and is missing some. The sample shows 210,000 or so clones, around 94% of them seen only once. The genes are TRBV2 and TRBJ2-7; D gene unclear. The sample consisted of peripheral blood, taken 28 days after the second dose of the MenACWY control vaccine. This clonotype was obtained from an adult who received the MenACWY meningococcal vaccine as a control. The CDR3 region is CASSDGQTTYEQYF. The DNA of the CDR3 is TGTGCCAGCAGTGATGGGCAGACCACCTACGAGCAGTACTTC.